The 32 T cell receptor beta chains in this list originate from one sample, sequenced in a study of cytomegalovirus exposure and HLA in healthy donors. Researchers ran the PCR with 60 Vbeta and 13 Jbeta primers. The method was immunoSEQ multiplex PCR; TCRdb's version includes in-frame clones alone and lacks a portion of them. The sample contains about 100,000 clones, 81% of which appear only once. The sequencing input was PBMCs. The receptors were sampled from a woman in her 70s in good health and CMV-seropositive.

The rearrangement links TRBV11-2 to TRBJ2-5; the D is unclear. The J call may be in error: the DNA end matches TRBJ2-7 better. The germline V gene encodes CDR1 SGHAT and CDR2 FQNNGV. This CDR3 spans 12 amino acids. CDR3 nucleotides: TGTGCCAGCAGCTCGGGTTCATACGAGCAGTACTTC. Its translation: CASSSGSYEQYF.

The gene calls are TRBV30 and TRBJ2-1; possible D gene TRBD1, 5 bases. This CDR3 has 14 amino acids. The V end was cut by 1 base, the J end by 2 bases, with 9 bases between. Germline values: CDR1 GTSNPN, CDR2 SVGIG (reference sequence). CDR3 protein: CAWSARTTYNEQFF. For the CDR3, the DNA is TGTGCCTGGAGTGCCCGGACAACCTACAATGAGCAGTTCTTC.

CDR3 coding DNA: TGTGCCTGGAGTGGGCTAGTGAGCACAGATACGCAGTATTTT. Translating it yields CAWSGLVSTDTQYF. This chain links TRBV30 with TRBJ2-3; D uncertain. The CDR3 loop spans 14 amino acids. Trimming left V 1 base short and J 0 bases short, with 8 bases between. Per germline, CDR1 GTSNPN and CDR2 SVGIG (reference sequence).

This chain joins TRBV10-3 and TRBJ2-5, with 11 bases lining up with TRBD1. Germline lookup yields CDR1 ENHRY and CDR2 SYGVKD. The junction had 2 bases not matched to a gene; V was cut back by 6 bases and J by 2 bases. This CDR3 is 14 amino acids long. The CDR3 DNA follows: TGTGCCATCAGGGGGACAGGGGGGCAAGAGACCCAGTACTTC. Residues: CAIRGTGGQETQYF.

V and J are TRBV29-1 and TRBJ2-3; 12 bases are a match to TRBD1. Germline V gene lookup returns CDR1 SQVTM and CDR2 ANQGSEA. V lost 7 bases, J lost 5 bases, and 10 bases stayed unmatched. CDR3 size: 15 residues. The CDR3 coding sequence is TGCAGCGGAAATCACGGGACAGGGGGCAGAGATACGCAGTATTTT. Its translation is CSGNHGTGGRDTQYF.

The chain couples TRBV4-3 to TRBJ2-1; D perhaps matches TRBD2 (6 bases). V was clipped by 0 bases and J by 0 bases, with 6 bases between them. The CDR3 length is 15 residues. CDR1 and CDR2 (germline): LGHNA, YSLEER. The CDR3, as DNA: TGCGCCAGCAGCCAAGAGACTAGCTCCTACAATGAGCAGTTCTTC. This translates into CASSQETSSYNEQFF.

This clone occurred once. The rearrangement joins TRBV2 to TRBJ2-7; 11 bases match TRBD2. CDR1 and CDR2 (germline): SNHLY, FYNNEI. This CDR3 comprises 14 residues. With 7 bases clipped from V and 1 base from J, the junction kept 3 bases outside the gene matches. DNA for the CDR3: TGTGCCAGCACCTGGACTAGCGGGTCCTACGAGCAGTACTTC. Translating gives CASTWTSGSYEQYF.

The genes are TRBV11-3 and TRBJ2-1; 8 bases are a match to TRBD2. Per the germline V gene, CDR1 is SGHNT and CDR2 is YENEEA. This CDR3 is built from 14 residues. The J segment lost 6 bases and the V segment lost 6 bases, leaving 7 bases of the junction unmatched. In DNA form, the CDR3 reads TGTGCCAGCAGTTACTCCGGGACTAGCAATGAGCAGTTCTTC. This sequence encodes CASSYSGTSNEQFF.

This sequence joins TRBV2 and TRBJ2-5, with D maybe TRBD1 (6 bases). The CDR3 covers 16 residues. CDR1 is SNHLY and CDR2 is FYNNEI in the germline V gene. V shed 3 bases and J shed 2 bases, with 16 bases lying between them. The CDR3 sequence is CASSEGDRTPQETQYF. CDR3 DNA: TGTGCCAGCAGTGAGGGAGACAGGACTCCACAAGAGACCCAGTACTTC.

The chain couples TRBV19 to TRBJ2-1; 11 nucleotides agree with TRBD2. Trimming cost V 4 bases and J 4 bases; bases outside gene matches: 9. The CDR3 extends over 17 amino acids. The germline V gene encodes CDR1 LNHDA and CDR2 SQIVND (reference sequence). CDR3 sequence reads: CASSNQWTSGYYNEQFF. CDR3 DNA sequence: TGTGCCAGTAGTAACCAATGGACTAGCGGGTATTACAATGAGCAGTTCTTC.

The rearrangement uses TRBV6-6 and TRBJ2-2; D not resolved. Trimming took 8 bases from V and 0 from J, leaving 16 bases between them. The germline V gene encodes CDR1 MNHNY and CDR2 SVGAGI (reference sequence). The CDR3 consists of 16 residues. Here the CDR3 DNA reads TGTGCCAGCTCTTCTAGACCGGTCGCGAACACCGGGGAGCTGTTTTTT. Translated, it gives CASSSRPVANTGELFF.

The rearrangement links TRBV7-9 to TRBJ2-1; 7 nucleotides line up with TRBD1. The CDR3 is 16 amino acids. Per germline, CDR1 SEHNR and CDR2 FQNEAQ (reference sequence). J was trimmed by 0 bases and V by 4 bases; bases with no gene match: 6. The CDR3 reads CASSSTPGGSYNEQFF. Here the CDR3 DNA reads TGTGCCAGCAGCTCCACGCCAGGGGGCTCCTACAATGAGCAGTTCTTC.

The chain joins TRBV7-2 to TRBJ1-2, with a weak D call TRBD1 (5 bases). The CDR3 consists of 17 residues. The V gene lost 7 bases and the J gene lost 4 bases, with 25 bases spanning the gap. Germline values: CDR1 SGHTA, CDR2 FQGNSA. The CDR3 loop is CASTLGLLHEVSYGYTF. The CDR3 DNA follows: TGTGCCAGCACACTGGGGCTCTTACACGAGGTCAGCTATGGCTACACCTTC.

The chain links TRBV5-1 to TRBJ1-1; 7 bases are a match to TRBD1. With 5 bases clipped from V and 1 base from J, the junction kept 5 bases outside the gene matches. CDR3 length: 14 residues. In germline, CDR1 is SGHRS, CDR2 YFSETQ. The CDR3 nucleotides are TGCGCCAGCAGTGAGCGGACAGGGAACACTGAAGCTTTCTTT. It translates to CASSERTGNTEAFF.

This sequence joins TRBV7-2 and TRBJ2-7; 8 bases are a match to TRBD2. Germline-derived CDR1 and CDR2 are SGHTA and FQGNSA. This CDR3 has 15 residues. V trimming: 6 bases; J trimming: 1 base; junction bases outside the gene matches: 8. Here the CDR3 reads CASSRTLAASYEQYF. DNA for the CDR3: TGTGCCAGCAGTCGAACACTAGCGGCATCCTACGAGCAGTACTTC.

The genes are TRBV5-6 and TRBJ2-5, with D unresolved. V was shortened by 0 bases and J by 1 base, with 4 bases between the two germline ends. This CDR3 is 13 amino acids long. The germline CDR1 and CDR2 sequences are SGHDT and YYEEEE. CDR3 DNA: TGTGCCAGCAGCTTGGGGGCCCAAGAGACCCAGTACTTC. Residues: CASSLGAQETQYF.

The chain employs TRBV28 and TRBJ2-1; TRBD1 matches at 8 bases. The germline V gene has CDR1 MDHEN and CDR2 SYDVKM. With V trimmed by 6 bases and J by 10 bases, 5 bases remained unmatched. This CDR3 contains 12 residues. CDR3 protein: CASSSRGLEQFF. The CDR3 region has the DNA TGTGCCAGCAGCTCCAGGGGGCTAGAGCAGTTCTTC.

In this sample, this clone turned up a few times. Germline and junction disagree at one end, which may indicate a read error. V is TRBV7-9 and J is TRBJ2-2; 8 bases align to TRBD1. This CDR3 has 16 amino acids. Germline loops: CDR1 SEHNR, CDR2 FQNEAQ (reference sequence). CDR3 protein: CSSSLGGTGDTGELFF. In DNA, the CDR3 is TGTTCCAGCAGCTTAGGGGGGACAGGCGACACCGGGGAGCTGTTTTTT.

The genes are TRBV7-9 and TRBJ1-2, with no clear D. V lost 7 bases to trimming and J lost 8 bases, with 20 bases between them. CDR1 and CDR2 (germline): SEHNR, FQNEAQ (reference sequence). CDR3 length equals 14 residues. CDR3 in amino acids: CASTLAGSPRGYTF. In DNA, the CDR3 is TGTGCCAGCACCCTAGCGGGCAGCCCTCGGGGCTACACCTTC.

This clone was picked up a small number of times. The rearrangement uses TRBV27 and TRBJ1-2; TRBD1 matches 8 bases. The ends lost 11 bases at V and 2 bases at J; junction bases unmatched: 7. CDR1 MNHEY and CDR2 SMNVEV come from the germline V gene (reference sequence). There are 13 residues in the CDR3. CDR3 in amino acids: CAAGTGPNYGYTF. The CDR3, as DNA: TGTGCCGCGGGGACAGGTCCAAACTATGGCTACACCTTC.

V gene TRBV5-4 combines with J gene TRBJ2-7; 7 bases are shared with TRBD1. The CDR3 has 15 amino acids. Germline V lookup: CDR1 SGHNT, CDR2 YYREEE (reference sequence). Losses at the gene ends were 7 bases for V and 4 bases for J; bases not matched to a gene: 14. The CDR3: CASEIRGQKSYEQYF. As DNA, the CDR3 is TGTGCCAGCGAAATTCGGGGACAGAAAAGTTACGAGCAGTACTTC.

The chain is built from TRBV13 and TRBJ2-4, with TRBD2 as a possible D gene (5 bases). Germline CDR1 reads PRHDT; CDR2 reads FYEKMQ (reference sequence). The CDR3 consists of 12 residues. The V end lost 5 bases, the J end lost 7 bases, and 9 bases lay between the germline ends. CDR3 DNA: TGTGCCAGCAGCAGAACTAGGAACATTCAGTACTTC. Its translation: CASSRTRNIQYF.

This rearrangement joins TRBV30 to TRBJ1-6; TRBD1 agrees at 7 bases. V trimming: 1 base; J trimming: 1 base; junction bases outside the gene matches: 7. CDR1 and CDR2 from the germline V gene are GTSNPN and SVGIG (reference sequence). CDR3 length equals 17 residues. The CDR3: CAWSGDLTGSYNSPLHF. The CDR3 bases are TGTGCCTGGAGTGGGGACCTGACAGGGTCCTATAATTCACCCCTCCACTTT.

The CDR3 coding sequence is TGTGCCAGCAGCCGGGGACAGCTCTATACAGATACGCAGTATTTT. It is translated as CASSRGQLYTDTQYF. The chain is built from TRBV5-4 and TRBJ2-3; TRBD1 agrees at 7 bases. The V gene end was trimmed by 4 bases and the J gene end by 3 bases; junction bases not matched to a gene: 8. CDR1 and CDR2 from the germline V gene are SGHNT and YYREEE (reference sequence). The CDR3 covers 15 residues.

The chain combines TRBV2 with TRBJ2-2; D might be TRBD1 (5 bases). This CDR3 spans 16 amino acids. Between the trimmed V and J ends, which lost 3 bases and 4 bases, there was a span of 15 bases. Looked up from germline, CDR1 is SNHLY and CDR2 is FYNNEI. The CDR3 here is CASSDSSGIFTGELFF. DNA for the CDR3: TGTGCCAGCAGTGACTCGTCAGGGATTTTCACCGGGGAGCTGTTTTTT.

The chain joins TRBV6-5 to TRBJ2-7; D gene ambiguous. V dropped 4 bases and J dropped 0 bases, with 10 bases sitting between them. The CDR3 is 14 residues long. CDR1 is MNHEY, CDR2 SVGAGI, per germline. The CDR3 here is CASSSNGGSYEQYF. CDR3 nucleotide sequence: TGTGCCAGCAGTTCTAACGGCGGCTCCTACGAGCAGTACTTC.

The chain recombines TRBV18 with TRBJ2-5; 10 bases map to TRBD2. The CDR3 loop spans 17 amino acids. Unmatched junction bases numbered 12, after V lost 2 bases and J lost 6 bases. Germline CDR1 KGHSH, CDR2 LQKENI. CDR3 region: CASSPGLAGVMGKTQYF. CDR3 coding DNA: TGTGCCAGCTCACCAGGGCTAGCGGGAGTTATGGGGAAGACCCAGTACTTC.

The J gene is TRBJ2-1, the V gene TRBV11-3, with D maybe TRBD2 (6 bases). Germline V CDR1 and CDR2: SGHNT, YENEEA. CDR3 size: 15 residues. The V end lost 5 bases, the J end lost 5 bases, and 16 bases lay between the germline ends. The CDR3: CASSPRSGNDNEQFF. As DNA, the CDR3 is TGTGCCAGCAGCCCGCGTAGCGGCAACGACAATGAGCAGTTCTTC.

This rearrangement joins TRBV4-3 to TRBJ1-3, with TRBD1 as a possible D gene (5 bases). The CDR3 extends over 15 amino acids. The germline V gene has CDR1 LGHNA and CDR2 YSLEER. V lost 0 bases to trimming and J lost 2 bases, with 8 bases between them. The CDR3 DNA reads TGCGCCAGCAGCCAAGATCCGGGGGCTGGAAACACCATATATTTT. Encoded protein: CASSQDPGAGNTIYF.

In DNA form, the CDR3 reads TGTGCCAGCAGCCCGAGGTGGCTAGCGGGAGGTTACAATGAGCAGTTCTTC. It yields the protein CASSPRWLAGGYNEQFF. The chain employs TRBV5-4 and TRBJ2-1; 11 bases map to TRBD2. With V trimmed by 4 bases and J by 4 bases, 10 bases remained unmatched. This CDR3 region has 17 residues. The germline V gene has CDR1 SGHNT and CDR2 YYREEE (reference sequence).

This clone turned up a few times. The CDR3 DNA reads as TGTGCCAGCAGCCTGGGACAGGGCTATGGCTACACCTTC. It yields the protein CASSLGQGYGYTF. The genes are TRBV28 and TRBJ1-2; the match to TRBD1 covers 9 bases. Trimming took 6 bases from V and 4 from J; bases not matched to a gene: 3. Germline V gene sequence: CDR1 MDHEN, CDR2 SYDVKM. CDR3 length: 13 amino acids.

The V and J genes are TRBV7-2 and TRBJ2-5; 12 bases map to TRBD2. The germline V gene encodes CDR1 SGHTA and CDR2 FQGNSA. Germline trimming cut 1 base from V and 6 bases from J; bases unmatched to any gene: 3. This CDR3 is 15 amino acids long. DNA of the CDR3: TGTGCCAGCAGCTTAGAACTAGCGGGGGGAAAGACCCAGTACTTC. It codes for CASSLELAGGKTQYF.